This T cell receptor (beta chain) was recovered during a study of T cells after yellow fever vaccination. Study results and limitations: Most clones from primary vaccination were detected again post-booster (about 95% CD4, 88% CD8).

UMIs were added to TCR cDNA along with a universal primer site when it was made by 5'RACE template switching. One entry per CDR3 protein, called by TCRdb with MiXCR from the 5' RACE reads. The sample includes about 300,000 distinct CDR3 sequences, approximately 10% seen only once; the top ten take around 3.1%. This CDR3 contains 17 residues. V was clipped by 5 bases and J by 0 bases; unmatched bases: 11. Worth noting for this clonotype: Its antigen is unidentified.

Sequenced material: CD4+ T cells sorted from PBMCs, taken 5 days after the yellow fever booster vaccination. The sequence was obtained from a man aged 18 to 29 who received the YFV17D yellow fever vaccine. The chain carries TRBV12-3 or TRBV12-4 and TRBJ1-1, with 8 nucleotides matching TRBD1. The CDR3 DNA reads TGTGCCAGCAGTCCAAGGACAGGGTTGGCCATGAACACTGAAGCTTTCTTT. Protein product: CASSPRTGLAMNTEAFF.